Below, one T cell receptor beta chain is given with its context. Its target is not known. These data come from a study of cytomegalovirus exposure and HLA in healthy donors. Primers for the PCR totalled 60 Vbeta and 13 Jbeta. Some clones are missing from TCRdb's copy, which holds only in-frame ones; the method was immunoSEQ multiplex PCR. Here the sample spans around 180,000 clones, more than 70% being singletons. Unmatched junction bases numbered 7, after V lost 6 bases and J lost 5 bases. The germline gives CDR1 SNHLY, CDR2 FYNNEI. The CDR3 consists of 14 residues. Findings and caveats of the study: In a later analysis, at a false discovery rate of 0.05, 15,000 to 20,000 TCR beta sequences were associated with HLA alleles.

Material for sequencing was PBMCs. The gene calls are TRBV2 and TRBJ1-1; 9 nucleotides agree with TRBD1. This clonotype originated in a boy between 5 and 17 years old in good health and CMV-seronegative. The CDR3 region is CASSRATGGTEAFF. CDR3 nucleotide sequence: TGTGCCAGCAGCCGCGCGACAGGGGGTACTGAAGCTTTCTTT. Variable domain in full (rest from reference TRBV2 and TRBJ1-1): EPEVTQTPSHQVTQMGQEVILRCVPISNHLYFYWYRQILGQKVEFLVSFYNNEISEKSEIFDDQFSVERPDGSNFTLKIRSTKLEDSAMYFCASSRATGGTEAFFGQGTRLTVV.